A selection of T cell receptor beta chains follows, all from one sample in a study of cytomegalovirus exposure and HLA in healthy donors. Generated by immunoSEQ multiplex PCR, the TCRdb table keeps only in-frame clones and is missing some. The clone table shows just under 65,000 clones, with the ten largest holding approximately 16%. The specimen sequenced was PBMCs. These receptors came from a boy between 10 and 17 years old in good health and CMV-seronegative. The CDR3 runs from the conserved cysteine through the conserved F or W. D genes are given only for firm matches.

d_call j_call v_call cdr3_length cdr3_nt cdr3_aa
. TRBJ1-1 TRBV5-1 15 TGCGCCAGCAGCTTGGAAGAGGGTACGAACACTGAAGCTTTCTTT CASSLEEGTNTEAFF
. TRBJ1-4 TRBV29-1 13 TGCAGCGTTGAAGCCCGAAGGGGTGAAAAACTGTTTTTT CSVEARRGEKLFF
TRBD1 TRBJ2-7 TRBV6-6 14 TGTGCCAGCAGTTCTCCGGGACAGGGAGGCGGGCAGTACTTC CASSSPGQGGGQYF
TRBD2 TRBJ2-3 TRBV2 19 TGTGCCAGCAGTCCTGGGGCTAGCGGTTCTACGTGGGGGAAAGATACGCAGTATTTT CASSPGASGSTWGKDTQYF
TRBD1 TRBJ1-1 TRBV19 15 TGTGCCAGTAGTACCACCCCTCCAGGGGGGACTGAAGCTTTCTTT CASSTTPPGGTEAFF
. TRBJ1-2 TRBV19 15 TGTGCCAGTAGTATAAACTTCGGGGTGAGCGATGGCTACACCTTC CASSINFGVSDGYTF
. TRBJ2-4 TRBV30 14 TGTGCCTGGGCTCAAGGGGGTTCCAAAAACATTCAGTACTTC CAWAQGGSKNIQYF
TRBD1 TRBJ1-2 TRBV11-1 14 TGTGCCAGCAGTGGACAGGGACCTGTAAGCGGCTACACCTTC CASSGQGPVSGYTF
. TRBJ1-1 TRBV5-1 14 TGCGCCAGCAGCTTGCGACAGGTGAACACTGAAGCTTTCTTT CASSLRQVNTEAFF
. TRBJ2-7 TRBV7-2 14 TGTGCCAGCACCCTAGGGGATGTTTCCTACGAGCAGTACTTC CASTLGDVSYEQYF
. TRBJ2-5 TRBV27 13 TGTGCCAGCGCCAAAAAGTCTAGGGAGACCCAGTACTTC CASAKKSRETQYF
TRBD2 TRBJ2-1 TRBV30 17 TGTGCCTGGAGTGGAAGGACTAGCGGGGGGGACGACAATGAGCAGTTCTTC CAWSGRTSGGDDNEQFF
TRBD2 TRBJ2-1 TRBV11-3 16 TGTGCCAGCAGCTTAGGGGCACTAGCGGGAGTAGGGGAGCAGTTCTTC CASSLGALAGVGEQFF
. TRBJ2-3 TRBV27 14 TGTGCCAGCAGTTTATGGAGGGGTACCGATACGCAGTATTTT CASSLWRGTDTQYF
. TRBJ2-1 TRBV28 15 TGTGCCAGCAACCAAGACAGCAGCTCCTACAATGAGCAGTTCTTC CASNQDSSSYNEQFF
. TRBJ2-2 TRBV6-1 13 TGTGCCAGCACCCTCACGGGGGCCGGGGAGCTGTTTTTT CASTLTGAGELFF
. TRBJ2-7 TRBV27 12 TGTGCCAGCAGTTCGAGCTCCTACGAGCAGTACTTC CASSSSSYEQYF
TRBD2 TRBJ2-1 TRBV2 16 TGTGCCAGCCAGCGGCACATGACTAGCGGGGACAATGAGCAGTTCTTC CASQRHMTSGDNEQFF
. TRBJ1-6 TRBV19 13 TGTGCCAGTCACCCCCGGACAGATTCACCCCTCCACTTT CASHPRTDSPLHF
. TRBJ1-5 TRBV30 12 TGTGCCATCGGGGGGGGCGATCAGCCCCAGCATTTT CAIGGGDQPQHF
TRBD2 TRBJ2-1 TRBV5-1 17 TGCGCCAGCAGCTCACTATCTAGCGGCAGCTCCTACAATGAGCAGTTCTTC CASSSLSSGSSYNEQFF
. TRBJ1-2 TRBV10-1 11 TGCGCCAGCAGTGCGGGTTATGGCTACACCTTC CASSAGYGYTF
. TRBJ1-3 TRBV29-1 14 TGCAGCGTTGAAGTCGGTGGAGTCGGAAACACCATATATTTT CSVEVGGVGNTIYF
. TRBJ1-2 TRBV30 13 TGTGCCTGGAGTGTACAGACAGTTTATGGCTACACCTTC CAWSVQTVYGYTF
TRBD1 TRBJ2-1 TRBV7-9 15 TGTGCCAGCAGCCCACCGGGACAGGCGTACAATGAGCAGTTCTTC CASSPPGQAYNEQFF
. TRBJ2-2 TRBV27 15 TGTGCCAGCAGTTCCCCCTTATCGGGCACCGGGGAGCTGTTTTTT CASSSPLSGTGELFF
TRBD1 TRBJ1-3 TRBV4-1 16 TGCGCCAGCAGCCAAGGGGGGACAGGGATAAGAAACACCATATATTTT CASSQGGTGIRNTIYF
TRBD2 TRBJ2-2 TRBV6-6 16 TGTGCCAGCAGTTCACGGGGGGGCGGCGGCACCGGGGAGCTGTTTTTT CASSSRGGGGTGELFF
. TRBJ2-7 TRBV6-1 17 TGTGCCAGCAGTGAAGGATTTATGGGGTGGGGCAACTACGAGCAGTACTTC CASSEGFMGWGNYEQYF
TRBD2 TRBJ2-2 TRBV7-9 16 TGTGCCAGCAGCAAGGGGACTAGCGGGGCGGCCGGGGAGCTGTTTTTT CASSKGTSGAAGELFF
TRBD1 TRBJ2-3 TRBV6-4 17 TGTGCCAGCAGTGAGGCGTCTGGGGACAGGGGCACAGATACGCAGTATTTT CASSEASGDRGTDTQYF
. TRBJ1-2 TRBV6-4 15 TGTGCCAGCAGTGACTCTTCCAGGGCTAACTATGGCTACACCTTC CASSDSSRANYGYTF
TRBD1 TRBJ1-2 TRBV6-5 14 TGTGCCAGCAGTTGGCGGGACAGGGATTTCGGCTACACCTTC CASSWRDRDFGYTF
. TRBJ1-1 TRBV2 13 TGTGCTTCGCGAGGGGAGGTGAGAACTGAAGCTTTCTTT CASRGEVRTEAFF
. TRBJ1-1 TRBV5-4 13 TGTGCCAGCAGCTTGGCTCCCAACACTGAAGCTTTCTTT CASSLAPNTEAFF
TRBD2 TRBJ2-7 TRBV5-1 16 TGCGCCAGCAGCTTGGGGGGGACTAGCGGATCCTACGAGCAGTACTTC CASSLGGTSGSYEQYF
. TRBJ2-7 TRBV11-2 15 TGTGCCAGCAGCTTAGATGGCAGGGCGGTAGACGAGCAGTACTTC CASSLDGRAVDEQYF
TRBD1 TRBJ1-1 TRBV27 13 TGTGCCAGCAGTACTACAGGGGGCACTGAAGCTTTCTTT CASSTTGGTEAFF
. TRBJ2-2 TRBV5-1 14 TGCGCCAGCAACCCGGGACACACAACCGGGGAGCTGTTTTTT CASNPGHTTGELFF
. TRBJ2-3 TRBV16 16 TGTGCCAGCAGCCAATACGGGAGCCTGTACACAGATACGCAGTATTTT CASSQYGSLYTDTQYF
TRBD1 TRBJ1-2 TRBV5-4 18 TGTGCCAGCAGCTTGACTCGGGACAGGTCGCCTTTTTTCTATGGCTACACCTTC CASSLTRDRSPFFYGYTF
TRBD1 TRBJ2-7 TRBV29-1 15 TGCAGCGTGGCGGACTGGACAGGGAACTCCTACGAGCAGTACTTC CSVADWTGNSYEQYF
. TRBJ1-2 TRBV7-9 13 TGTGCCAGCAGCCGAGAGAGCAGGGATGGCTACACCTTC CASSRESRDGYTF
TRBD2 TRBJ2-3 TRBV10-3 13 TGTGCCACGGGACTAGCGGGGGCAGATACGCAGTATTTT CATGLAGADTQYF
TRBD1 TRBJ2-1 TRBV25-1 14 TGTGCCAGCAGTGCCGGACAGGGTAGGACTGAGCAGTTCTTC CASSAGQGRTEQFF
TRBD1 TRBJ2-1 TRBV5-1 15 TGCGCCAGCAGCTTCGGACAGGGGACGGGCGATGAGCAGTTCTTC CASSFGQGTGDEQFF
TRBD2 TRBJ2-5 TRBV30 15 TGTGCCTGGAGTACTATAGCGGGCCGGGGAGAGACCCAGTACTTC CAWSTIAGRGETQYF